Presented here are 15 T cell receptor beta chains from one specimen sequenced in a study of blood T cell repertoires in COVID-19. The repertoire was sequenced with immunoSEQ multiplex PCR; TCRdb's copy has only in-frame clones and lacks some. The table includes 30,000 to 45,000 clones, over 75% detected once. Sequenced material: peripheral blood. All receptors derive from an elderly man with active or convalescent COVID-19.

The chain carries TRBV19 and TRBJ1-6; weak D call: TRBD1 (6 bases). Looked up from germline, CDR1 is LNHDA and CDR2 is SQIVND (reference sequence). V was shortened by 4 bases and J by 6 bases, with 10 bases between the two germline ends. This CDR3 region has 14 residues. The CDR3 spells CASSTTGPNSPLHF. In nucleotides, the CDR3 is TGTGCCAGTAGTACGACAGGTCCTAATTCACCCCTCCACTTT. Full variable domain (missing parts from reference TRBV19 and TRBJ1-6): DGGITQSPKYLFRKEGQNVTLSCEQNLNHDAMYWYRQDPGQGLRLIYYSQIVNDFQKGDIAEGYSVSREKKESFPLTVTSAQKNPTAFYLCASSTTGPNSPLHFGNGTRLTVT.

V usage is TRBV11-2 and J usage is TRBJ2-1; a weak D match, TRBD2 (5 bases). Trimming shortened V by 0 bases and J by 7 bases, and 10 bases separated the two germline ends. Germline CDR1 reads SGHAT; CDR2 reads FQNNGV. This CDR3 comprises 14 residues. CDR3 DNA sequence: TGTGCCAGCAGCTTAGATCCTGAGGGAAATGAGCAGTTCTTC. Translating gives CASSLDPEGNEQFF.

This sequence joins TRBV4-3 and TRBJ2-6; 8 positions match TRBD1. The CDR3 covers 22 residues. V lost 0 bases and J lost 0; bases outside the gene matches: 16. Germline CDR1 reads LGHNA; CDR2 reads YSLEER. The chain's CDR3 is CASSQDRGRIPNKLSGANVLTF. The CDR3 DNA follows: TGCGCCAGCAGCCAAGACAGGGGGCGCATCCCAAACAAACTCTCTGGGGCCAACGTCCTGACTTTC.

V is TRBV19 and J is TRBJ1-6; 7 bases map to TRBD1. This CDR3 spans 19 amino acids. CDR1 LNHDA and CDR2 SQIVND come from the germline V gene (reference sequence). Trimming took 3 bases from V and 6 from J; bases not matched to a gene: 17. The CDR3 here is CASSIFSGGPGQRNSPLHF. For the CDR3, the DNA is TGTGCCAGTAGTATTTTCTCAGGGGGACCGGGACAGCGTAATTCACCCCTCCACTTT.

The chain has TRBV30 and TRBJ1-5; TRBD1 aligns across 9 bases. This CDR3 has 16 residues. Trimming removed 1 base from V and 1 base from J; junction bases left unmatched: 5. Germline values: CDR1 GTSNPN, CDR2 SVGIG (reference sequence). The CDR3 DNA reads as TGTGCCTGGAGTGGAGGACAGGGGATAAGCAATCAGCCCCAGCATTTT. It yields the protein CAWSGGQGISNQPQHF.

The chain carries TRBV19 and TRBJ1-1; the D gene is possibly TRBD1 (5 bases). Trimming stripped 6 bases from V and 0 bases from J, with 11 bases between. The CDR3 is made up of 14 amino acids. From germline, CDR1 is LNHDA and CDR2 SQIVND (reference sequence). The CDR3: CASSGREMNTEAFF. The CDR3 DNA follows: TGTGCCAGTAGCGGCAGGGAAATGAACACTGAAGCTTTCTTT.

The chain joins TRBV6-5 to TRBJ2-5; 12 nucleotides agree with TRBD1. With V trimmed by 6 bases and J by 5 bases, 7 bases remained unmatched. CDR3 length equals 15 residues. CDR1 is MNHEY, CDR2 SVGAGI, per germline. This chain's CDR3 is CASRTGQGARETQYF. The CDR3 DNA reads TGTGCCAGCAGAACGGGACAGGGGGCTCGGGAGACCCAGTACTTC.

The chain combines TRBV11-3 with TRBJ2-2, with TRBD2 identical over 9 bases. The CDR3 is 17 residues long. CDR1 SGHNT and CDR2 YENEEA come from the germline V gene. Germline trimming cut 5 bases from V and 0 bases from J; bases unmatched to any gene: 7. The DNA of the CDR3 is TGTGCCAGCAGCCACCCTCTAGCGGGGACGAACACCGGGGAGCTGTTTTTT. The encoded protein is CASSHPLAGTNTGELFF.

The chain carries TRBV30 and TRBJ2-1; 12 nucleotides match TRBD2. The CDR3 is 16 amino acids. CDR1 is GTSNPN and CDR2 is SVGIG in the germline V gene (reference sequence). Trimming at V came to 3 bases and at J to 8 bases, leaving 11 bases not matched to a gene. CDR3 residues: CAWSDSTSGSGDEQFF. CDR3 nucleotides: TGTGCCTGGAGCGATTCGACTAGCGGGAGCGGCGATGAGCAGTTCTTC. The full variable domain, in which reference TRBV30 and TRBJ2-1 provide the parts outside the CDR3, is SQTIHQWPATLVQPVGSPLSLECTVEGTSNPNLYWYRQAAGRGLQLLFYSVGIGQISSEVPQNLSASRPQDRQFILSSKKLLLSDSGFYLCAWSDSTSGSGDEQFFGPGTRLTVL.

This chain links TRBV20-1 with TRBJ1-2; D might be TRBD1 (5 bases). The V end was cut by 3 bases, the J end by 8 bases, with 16 bases between. The CDR3 runs to 13 residues. Per the germline V gene, CDR1 is DFQATT and CDR2 is SNEGSKA (reference sequence). CDR3 sequence (DNA): TGCAGTGCTAGTCCGCAGGCAGGGAGGGGCTACACCTTC. Amino acid sequence: CSASPQAGRGYTF.

The chain links TRBV24-1 to TRBJ2-3; a weak D match, TRBD2 (5 bases). Trimming took off 9 bases at V and 0 bases at J, with 12 bases between the two ends. This CDR3 is 14 amino acids long. The germline V gene encodes CDR1 KGHDR and CDR2 SFDVKD. CDR3 residues: CATAEGRSTDTQYF. For the CDR3, the DNA is TGTGCCACCGCTGAGGGCCGGAGCACAGATACGCAGTATTTT.

The rearrangement uses TRBV28 and TRBJ1-3; possible D gene TRBD1, 5 bases. Per germline, CDR1 MDHEN and CDR2 SYDVKM. The V end lost 3 bases, the J end lost 0 bases, and 18 bases lay between the germline ends. The CDR3 is made up of 18 amino acids. This CDR3 reads CASSFWWAAQGSGNTIYF. The DNA for the CDR3 is TGTGCCAGCAGTTTTTGGTGGGCGGCCCAGGGCTCTGGAAACACCATATATTTT.

This chain links TRBV30 with TRBJ1-3; 7 bases are a match to TRBD1. The V gene end was trimmed by 3 bases and the J gene end by 9 bases; junction bases not matched to a gene: 11. Germline V CDR1 and CDR2: GTSNPN, SVGIG (reference sequence). The CDR3 totals 14 residues. The CDR3 protein is CAWSPPGQWGTIYF. Here the CDR3 DNA reads TGTGCCTGGAGCCCCCCGGGACAGTGGGGCACCATATATTTT.

The rearrangement links TRBV15 to TRBJ1-3; D ambiguous. CDR1 is LNHNV, CDR2 YYDKDF, per germline (reference sequence). V lost 0 bases to trimming and J lost 4 bases, with 10 bases between them. There are 15 residues in the CDR3. The CDR3 reads CATSRDRRGGNTIYF. The CDR3 region has the DNA TGTGCCACCAGCAGAGATCGACGCGGCGGAAACACCATATATTTT.

This chain links TRBV19 with TRBJ1-2, with TRBD1 identical over 7 bases. Looked up from germline, CDR1 is LNHDA and CDR2 is SQIVND (reference sequence). This CDR3 comprises 13 residues. V was pared by 1 base and J by 8 bases, with 4 bases of the junction left unmatched. The CDR3 here is CASSIGQGYGYTF. The CDR3 DNA is TGTGCCAGTAGTATAGGACAGGGCTACGGCTACACCTTC.